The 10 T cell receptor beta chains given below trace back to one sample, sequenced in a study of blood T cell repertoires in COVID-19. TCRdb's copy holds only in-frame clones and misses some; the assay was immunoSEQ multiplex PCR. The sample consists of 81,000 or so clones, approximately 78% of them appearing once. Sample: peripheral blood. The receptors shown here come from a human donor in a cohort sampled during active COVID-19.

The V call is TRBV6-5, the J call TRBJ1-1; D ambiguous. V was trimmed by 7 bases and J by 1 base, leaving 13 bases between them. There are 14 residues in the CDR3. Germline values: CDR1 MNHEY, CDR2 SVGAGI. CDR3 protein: CASTPGLSNTEAFF. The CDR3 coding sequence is TGTGCCAGCACCCCGGGTTTATCGAACACTGAAGCTTTCTTT.

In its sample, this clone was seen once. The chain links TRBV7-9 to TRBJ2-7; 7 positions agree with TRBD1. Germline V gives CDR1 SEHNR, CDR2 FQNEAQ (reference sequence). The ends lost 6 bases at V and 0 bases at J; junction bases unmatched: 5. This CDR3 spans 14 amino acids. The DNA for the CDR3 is TGTGCCAGCAGACCCCAGGGGGACTCCTACGAGCAGTACTTC. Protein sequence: CASRPQGDSYEQYF.

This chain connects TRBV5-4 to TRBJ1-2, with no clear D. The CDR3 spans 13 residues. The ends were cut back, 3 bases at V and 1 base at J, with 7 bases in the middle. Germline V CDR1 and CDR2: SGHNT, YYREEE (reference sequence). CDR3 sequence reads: CASSSPFNYGYTF. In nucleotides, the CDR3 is TGTGCCAGCAGCTCCCCCTTTAACTATGGCTACACCTTC.

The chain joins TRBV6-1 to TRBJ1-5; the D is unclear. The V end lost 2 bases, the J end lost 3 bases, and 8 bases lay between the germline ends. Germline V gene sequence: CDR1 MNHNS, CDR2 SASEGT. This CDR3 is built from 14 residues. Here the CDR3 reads CASSETLNNQPQHF. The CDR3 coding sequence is TGTGCCAGCAGTGAAACACTAAACAATCAGCCCCAGCATTTT.

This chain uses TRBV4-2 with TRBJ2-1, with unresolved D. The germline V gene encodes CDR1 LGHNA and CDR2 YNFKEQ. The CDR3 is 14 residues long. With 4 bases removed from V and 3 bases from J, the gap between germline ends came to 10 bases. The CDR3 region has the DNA TGTGCCAGCAGCCCTGGCTCCAACTACAATGAGCAGTTCTTC. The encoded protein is CASSPGSNYNEQFF.

CDR3 sequence: CASSGPGQGTDTQYF. The DNA of the CDR3 is TGTGCCAGCAGTGGACCGGGACAGGGCACAGATACGCAGTATTTT. The V gene is TRBV6-6, the J gene TRBJ2-3, with 8 bases that match TRBD1. Looked up from germline, CDR1 is MNHNY and CDR2 is SVGAGI (reference sequence). This CDR3 is built from 15 residues. The V segment lost 5 bases and the J segment 1 base; nucleotides outside the gene matches: 5.

The chain's CDR3 is CASSLQGGTSTDTQYF. CDR3 bases: TGCGCCAGCAGCTTACAGGGAGGGACTAGCACAGATACGCAGTATTTT. The genes are TRBV5-1 and TRBJ2-3; D perhaps matches TRBD2 (7 bases). The CDR3 has 16 amino acids. CDR1 is SGHRS, CDR2 YFSETQ, per germline. The V end was cut by 2 bases, the J end by 0 bases, with 13 bases between. The full variable domain, its missing parts supplied by reference TRBV5-1 and TRBJ2-3, is KAGVTQTPRYLIKTRGQQVTLSCSPISGHRSVSWYQQTPGQGLQFLFEYFSETQRNKGNFPGRFSGRQFSNSRSEMNVSTLELGDSALYLCASSLQGGTSTDTQYFGPGTRLTVL.

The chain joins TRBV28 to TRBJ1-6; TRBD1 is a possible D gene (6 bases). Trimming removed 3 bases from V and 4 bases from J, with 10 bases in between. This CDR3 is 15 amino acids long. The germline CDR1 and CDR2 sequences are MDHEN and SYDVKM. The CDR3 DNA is TGTGCCAGCAGTTTGGTCGGACAGTATAATTCACCCCTCCACTTT. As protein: CASSLVGQYNSPLHF.

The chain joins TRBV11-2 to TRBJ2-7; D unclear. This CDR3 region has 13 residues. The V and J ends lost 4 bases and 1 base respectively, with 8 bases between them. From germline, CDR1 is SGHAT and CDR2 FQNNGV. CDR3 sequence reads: CASSSYGSYEQYF. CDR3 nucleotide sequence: TGTGCCAGCAGCTCATACGGGTCCTACGAGCAGTACTTC.

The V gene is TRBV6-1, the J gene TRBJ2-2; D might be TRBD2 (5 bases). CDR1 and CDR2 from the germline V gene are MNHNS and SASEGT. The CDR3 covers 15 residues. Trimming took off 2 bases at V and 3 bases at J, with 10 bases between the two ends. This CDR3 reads CASSEKGLDTGELFF. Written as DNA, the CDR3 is TGTGCCAGCAGTGAAAAAGGACTGGACACCGGGGAGCTGTTTTTT.